The rows below give T cell receptor beta chains drawn from one sample of a study of CD8+ T cells in alopecia areata. Assay: immunoSEQ multiplex PCR; the TCRdb copy retains only in-frame clones and omits some. Found here are roughly 200,000 clones, about 48% of them singletons; the top ten hold roughly a tenth. Sequencing used CD8+ T cells sorted from blood, obtained at week 24, from a patient treated with tofacitinib. The source of these receptors is a human donor with alopecia areata. CDR3s leave out the opening cysteine and the closing phenylalanine or tryptophan.

TRBV5-6	TRBJ1-1	11	ASSGEMNTEAF
TRBV19	TRBJ2-1	14	ASRRRTGGSYNEQF
TRBV4-3	TRBJ2-2	12	ASSQLRVTGELF
TRBV20-1	TRBJ2-7	9	SALDPYEQY
TRBV4-2	TRBJ2-1	11	ASSHDGNNEQF
TRBV25-1	TRBJ1-2	11	ATGGGGSSGYT
TRBV27	TRBJ2-7	13	ASSPFAGQGGEQY
TRBV5-5	TRBJ2-3	16	ASSLGPLAGAATDTQY
TRBV6-6	TRBJ1-1	9	ASSYQGEAF
TRBV28	TRBJ1-2	14	ASSLYPTGQGAGYT
TRBV6-5	TRBJ1-4	11	ASSGATNEKLF
TRBV11-2	TRBJ1-1	11	ASSLEGRTEAF
TRBV9	TRBJ2-7	13	ASSYSGTRISEQY
TRBV5-1	TRBJ2-4	10	ASSLDPPPQY
TRBV5-6	TRBJ2-1	12	ASRYGTSFGEQF
TRBV30	TRBJ1-5	13	AWSFRESLNQPQH
TRBV28	TRBJ2-5	13	ASSQGAGGLETQY
TRBV4-3	TRBJ2-7	12	ASSPGHQVHEQY
TRBV7-6	TRBJ2-3	14	ASSLGTAGVTDTQY
TRBV4-3	TRBJ2-3	17	ASSQEQGFQYSDTDTQY
TRBV2	TRBJ1-2	10	ATLEATLRYT
TRBV30	TRBJ2-3	12	AWNQGASTDTQY
TRBV7-2	TRBJ2-7	13	ASSLERTVAYEQY
TRBV4-3	TRBJ2-3	16	ASSQERSGTGRSDTQY
TRBV7-2	TRBJ2-6	13	ASSLRRSGANVLT
TRBV29-1	TRBJ2-1	12	SVEGWRGDNEQF
TRBV6-5	TRBJ2-5	9	ASFLGETQY
TRBV25-1	TRBJ1-1	13	ASSGQGRQVAEAF
TRBV6-5	TRBJ1-4	12	ASSSTGEDEKLF